This entry lists 6 T cell receptor beta chains sequenced from one sample in a study of blood T cell repertoires in COVID-19. Using immunoSEQ multiplex PCR, the repertoire was profiled, and TCRdb retains in-frame clones only, with some absent. The sample includes roughly 220,000 clones, 70% to 90% of them seen just once. Sequencing was done on a sample of peripheral blood. These receptors were collected from a man aged 25 to 45 who had recovered from COVID-19.

The gene calls are TRBV6-5 and TRBJ2-3; a weak D match, TRBD2 (7 bases). The CDR3 is 13 amino acids. Trimming took 7 bases from V and 2 from J, leaving 10 bases between them. CDR1 is MNHEY, CDR2 SVGAGI, per germline. The CDR3 loop reads CASTRGATDTQYF. The CDR3 DNA is TGTGCCAGCACTCGGGGGGCCACAGATACGCAGTATTTT.

CDR3 sequence: CASSTTSGTGNTEAFF. The CDR3 DNA is TGTGCCAGCAGTACGACCTCCGGGACAGGGAACACTGAAGCTTTCTTT. V usage is TRBV6-2 or TRBV6-3 and J usage is TRBJ1-1, with TRBD1 matching 8 bases. The ends lost 5 bases at V and 1 base at J; junction bases unmatched: 9. This CDR3 comprises 16 residues. From germline, CDR1 is MNHEY and CDR2 SVGEGT.

The chain has TRBV18 and TRBJ1-2; D is possibly TRBD1 (6 bases). Trimming took off 2 bases at V and 6 bases at J, with 10 bases between the two ends. Per the germline V gene, CDR1 is KGHSH and CDR2 is LQKENI. The CDR3 sequence is 13 residues long. The CDR3 DNA sequence: TGTGCCAGCTCACCAGCGGCAGGGGATGGCTACACCTTC. Protein sequence: CASSPAAGDGYTF.

The count of this clone is one. The chain has TRBV2 and TRBJ1-2; the D is unclear. Between the trimmed V and J ends, which lost 3 bases and 11 bases, there was a span of 7 bases. Germline-derived CDR1 and CDR2 are SNHLY and FYNNEI. This CDR3 spans 10 amino acids. In nucleotides, the CDR3 is TGTGCCAGCAGTGACAGGAGGTACACCTTC. Its translation is CASSDRRYTF.

The chain joins TRBV6-5 to TRBJ1-2; perhaps TRBD1 as D (6 bases). V was trimmed by 0 bases and J by 4 bases, leaving 9 bases between them. The germline V gene encodes CDR1 MNHEY and CDR2 SVGAGI. The CDR3 has 14 residues. Here the CDR3 reads CASSYSTGGYGYTF. Here the CDR3 DNA reads TGTGCCAGCAGTTACTCGACAGGCGGCTATGGCTACACCTTC.

The chain is built from TRBV6-6 and TRBJ1-1; D unresolved. V shed 1 base and J shed 5 bases, with 5 bases lying between them. Germline V gene data show CDR1 as MNHNY and CDR2 as SVGAGI (reference sequence). The CDR3 has 12 residues. The CDR3 loop is CASSYLRTEAFF. The CDR3 coding sequence is TGTGCCAGCAGTTACTTGAGGACTGAAGCTTTCTTT.